Sequencing of this TCR beta chain was carried out in a study of T cells in Graves' hyperthyroidism and ophthalmopathy. General observations from the study: Ophthalmopathy got predicted by the model a median around 6.8 months before its onset. Ophthalmopathy and stable hyperthyroidism were told apart by a 13 V-J model.

It was RNA transcripts that yielded the amplified TCR beta CDR3 regions. TCR CDR3 regions were first amplified by RT-PCR with HTBI primers. MiXCR, applied by TCRdb to the multiplex PCR reads, yields one record per CDR3 protein. The sample shows fewer than 650,000 distinct CDR3 sequences, 46% of them seen only once. About this clonotype itself: Its antigen is as yet unknown.

Lactation, pregnancy, other autoimmune disease or uncontrolled infection excluded patients. CDR1 and CDR2 (germline): DFQATT, SNEGSKA (reference sequence). J gave up 6 bases and V 1 base, and 14 bases lay outside the gene matches. This CDR3 has 16 amino acids. Sequenced: peripheral blood or thyroid tissue (not recorded which). This chain connects TRBV20-1 to TRBJ1-2; 7 nucleotides match TRBD1. This clonotype originated in an adult woman with Graves' disease, either hyperthyroidism or ophthalmopathy (not recorded which). The CDR3 spells CSARAGGNTGDDGYTF. The CDR3 coding sequence is TGCAGTGCTAGAGCAGGGGGGAACACCGGGGACGATGGCTACACCTTC.